This TCR beta chain was retrieved from a study of identical twins. The germline CDR1 and CDR2 sequences are ENHRY and SYGVKD. Trimming took 3 bases from V and 1 from J; bases not matched to a gene: 12. The CDR3 runs 17 residues. Using its own MiXCR run on the 5' RACE reads, TCRdb lists one record per CDR3 protein. The top ten clones hold 9% to 15% of a sample with about 430,000 distinct CDR3 sequences, under 20% of them seen once. The source of this sequence is a man between 50 and 59 years old in good health. V usage is TRBV10-3 and J usage is TRBJ2-7, with TRBD1 matching 7 bases. Sequencing was performed on naive T cells sorted from blood. The CDR3 bases are TGTGCCATCAGTGACCCAACAGGGGTCGCGGATTCCTACGAGCAGTACTTC. Translating it yields CAISDPTGVADSYEQYF.